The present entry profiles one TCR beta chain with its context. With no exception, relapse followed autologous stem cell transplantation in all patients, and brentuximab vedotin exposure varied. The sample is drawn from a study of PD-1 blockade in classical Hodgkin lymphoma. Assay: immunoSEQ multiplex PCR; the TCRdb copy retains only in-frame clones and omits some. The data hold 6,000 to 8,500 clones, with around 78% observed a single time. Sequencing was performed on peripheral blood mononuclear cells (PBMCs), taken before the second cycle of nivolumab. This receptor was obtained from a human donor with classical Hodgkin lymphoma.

CDR3 loop: CASSPGGWLSNYEQYF. CDR3 nucleotide sequence: TGTGCCAGCAGCCCCGGCGGGTGGTTGTCCAACTACGAGCAGTACTTC. The chain carries TRBV6-6 and TRBJ2-7, with D perhaps TRBD2 (5 bases). This CDR3 is 16 amino acids long. Trimming cost V 6 bases and J 3 bases, with 21 bases left between them. Germline assignment: CDR1 MNHNY and CDR2 SVGAGI (reference sequence).